The 15 T cell receptor beta chains presented below share a single source sample, sequenced in a study of T-cell reconstitution after alpha-beta-depleted transplantation in children (dated by TCRdb to about 2016). The receptor library was made with PCR. The run used an Illumina HiSeq 2500. TCR library preparation used molecular barcoding, with unique molecular identifiers applied to normalize quantification of the TCRbeta repertoire. TCRdb trimmed the raw reads at Q25, called clones with MiXCR and kept productive beta chains. CDR3 protein sequences are deduplicated, and each keeps its most common genes and DNA. This sample lists approximately 400,000 distinct CDR3 sequences; approximately 11% were detected once. The top ten clones comprise 4.5% to 7% of the sample. Sequencing was performed on PBMCs from the stem cell graft donor, taken from the stem cell graft. Receptor source: a human donor who donated a stem cell graft to a child with acute myeloid leukemia.

The table lists this clonotype with a few counts. The chain combines TRBV29-1 with TRBJ2-5; 8 nucleotides agree with TRBD1. The CDR3 runs 14 residues. Germline V CDR1 and CDR2: SQVTM, ANQGSEA. V lost 6 bases to trimming and J lost 2 bases; unmatched junction nucleotides: 8. DNA of the CDR3: TGCAGCGTCGCGGACAGGGCCCGGCAAGAGACCCAGTACTTC. Translating it yields CSVADRARQETQYF. The full variable domain, completed using reference TRBV29-1 and TRBJ2-5, is SAVISQKPSRDICQRGTSLTIQCQVDSQVTMMFWYRQQPGQSLTLIATANQGSEATYESGFVIDKFPISRPNLTFSTLTVSNMSPEDSSIYLCSVADRARQETQYFGPGTRLLVL.

This clonotype appeared a few times. The CDR3 nucleotides read TGCAGTGCTAAAAAAAGGAACTATGGCTACACCTTC. Translated: CSAKKRNYGYTF. The chain couples TRBV20-1 to TRBJ1-2; D call uncertain. Trimming pared 4 bases from V and 2 bases from J, leaving 8 bases between. The CDR3 spans 12 residues. CDR1 DFQATT and CDR2 SNEGSKA come from the germline V gene (reference sequence).

Only a few counts were recorded for this clonotype. The chain is built from TRBV5-6 and TRBJ2-1, with 7 bases aligning to TRBD1. With V trimmed by 3 bases and J by 3 bases, 3 bases remained unmatched. The CDR3 sequence is 14 residues long. Germline V gives CDR1 SGHDT, CDR2 YYEEEE. CDR3 nucleotide sequence: TGTGCCAGCAGCTGGGGGACAGACTACAATGAGCAGTTCTTC. Residues: CASSWGTDYNEQFF.

This sequence joins TRBV5-6 and TRBJ1-5; D possibly corresponds to TRBD1 (5 bases). The V and J ends lost 3 bases and 3 bases respectively, with 25 bases between them. The germline V gene encodes CDR1 SGHDT and CDR2 YYEEEE. The CDR3 has 19 residues. The CDR3 loop reads CASSSSENGALLNNQPQHF. CDR3 nucleotides: TGTGCCAGCAGCTCGAGTGAGAATGGGGCGCTTCTTAACAATCAGCCCCAGCATTTT.

The V and J genes are TRBV6-5 and TRBJ1-3; tentative D call: TRBD1 (6 bases). The CDR3 is 14 residues long. V lost 2 bases and J lost 4, with 9 bases in between. The germline gives CDR1 MNHEY, CDR2 SVGAGI. The chain's CDR3 is CASSYAGVGNTIYF. In DNA form, the CDR3 reads TGTGCCAGCAGTTACGCAGGGGTCGGAAACACCATATATTTT.

This clonotype occurred a few times. This chain connects TRBV20-1 to TRBJ2-3; 12 bases agree with TRBD1. After removal of 5 bases from V and 1 base from J, the junction contained 22 bases not matched to a gene. Germline V gene sequence: CDR1 DFQATT, CDR2 SNEGSKA (reference sequence). CDR3 length: 21 residues. CDR3 coding DNA: TGCAGTGCTCTATCTCCGGGACAGGGGGCAGAAGGGGTTCTTCGCACAGATACGCAGTATTTT. Translating it yields CSALSPGQGAEGVLRTDTQYF.

This clonotype has a handful of counts. V usage is TRBV5-1 and J usage is TRBJ2-5; no definite D call. V was cut by 1 base and J by 5 bases, with 15 bases left in between. Germline V gene data show CDR1 as SGHRS and CDR2 as YFSETQ. The CDR3 runs 15 residues. DNA for the CDR3: TGCGCCAGCAGCTTGTTACGGCCGGTCGGGGAGACCCAGTACTTC. Translation gives CASSLLRPVGETQYF.

As DNA, the CDR3 is TGCGCCAGCAGCTTCGAGGGGGGCTCGATTACAGATACGCAGTATTTT. Protein product: CASSFEGGSITDTQYF. The chain has TRBV5-1 and TRBJ2-3, with D perhaps TRBD1 or TRBD2 (6 bases each). The ends were cut back, 2 bases at V and 3 bases at J, with 16 bases in the middle. Looked up from germline, CDR1 is SGHRS and CDR2 is YFSETQ. The CDR3 is made up of 16 amino acids.

As to this clonotype: Germline and junction disagree at one end, which may indicate a read error. This chain uses TRBV4-2 with TRBJ1-1; the D gene is possibly TRBD1 (5 bases). The CDR3 runs to 15 residues. From germline, CDR1 is LGHNA and CDR2 YNFKEQ. CDR3 nucleotide sequence: TGTGCCAGCAGCCCAGGAAGATCAGGGTGGACTGACGCTTTCTTT. This gives the protein CASSPGRSGWTDAFF.

This clonotype was observed once. This chain uses TRBV13 with TRBJ2-7, with D possibly TRBD1 on 6 matching bases. The CDR3 sequence is 15 residues long. CDR1 is PRHDT and CDR2 is FYEKMQ in the germline V gene (reference sequence). V gave up 5 bases and J gave up 0 bases, with 14 bases separating them. The CDR3 is CASSPISDSSYEQYF. CDR3 coding DNA: TGTGCCAGCAGCCCTATTTCGGACAGCTCCTACGAGCAGTACTTC.

The genes are TRBV5-6 and TRBJ2-1, with TRBD2 matching over 11 bases. Trimming removed 2 bases from V and 6 bases from J; junction bases left unmatched: 10. The germline CDR1 and CDR2 sequences are SGHDT and YYEEEE. There are 17 residues in the CDR3. The CDR3 nucleotides read TGTGCCAGCAGCTTTTTACTAGCGGGAGAAAATTTCAATGAGCAGTTCTTC. It yields the protein CASSFLLAGENFNEQFF.

This clonotype was seen at least ten times. The J gene is TRBJ1-1, the V gene TRBV12-3 or TRBV12-4; D gene ambiguous. With 4 bases removed from V and 3 bases from J, the gap between germline ends came to 15 bases. This CDR3 comprises 15 residues. CDR3 nucleotides: TGTGCCAGCAGTTCCCCGGTAGGGAGGCACACTGAAGCTTTCTTT. Protein sequence: CASSSPVGRHTEAFF.

The chain joins TRBV9 to TRBJ2-1, with D possibly TRBD1 on 6 matching bases. V lost 0 bases, J lost 5 bases, and 6 bases lay in between. This CDR3 spans 13 amino acids. Germline assignment: CDR1 SGDLS and CDR2 YYNGEE. Here the CDR3 DNA reads TGTGCCAGCAGCGTAGAGGGGGACAATGAGCAGTTCTTC. This translates into CASSVEGDNEQFF.

CDR3 in amino acids: CASRPTLVSTDTQYF. CDR3 nucleotides: TGTGCCAGCAGACCCACACTAGTAAGCACAGATACGCAGTATTTT. The V call is TRBV12-3 or TRBV12-4, the J call TRBJ2-3; tentative D call: TRBD2 (5 bases). The CDR3 consists of 15 residues. The ends were cut back, 6 bases at V and 0 bases at J, with 13 bases in the middle.

This clonotype occurred a few times. J is TRBJ1-2 and V is TRBV2; D may be TRBD1 (5 bases). Deletions cut 7 bases from V and 2 bases from J, with 11 bases between. The CDR3 loop spans 13 amino acids. Per germline, CDR1 SNHLY and CDR2 FYNNEI. CDR3 nucleotides: TGTGCCAGCAACCAGGGTTGGAACTATGGCTACACCTTC. It yields the protein CASNQGWNYGYTF.